One and the same sample provided the 19 T cell receptor beta chains below, sequenced in a study of T cells in women clearing cervical HPV infection. Sequencing used immunoSEQ multiplex PCR; TCRdb keeps in-frame clones, though not all of them. This table lists over 10,000 clones. The specimen sequenced was blood buffy coat. Every receptor here comes from a woman between 18 and 69 years old with a cervical HPV16 infection that either progressed to CIN3+ or cleared (not recorded which).

A word on this clone: The read stops 3 residues short of the end of the CDR3; the missing end is completed from the germline J gene. The genes are TRBV20-1 and TRBJ1-1; TRBD1 is a possible D gene (6 bases). The CDR3 is 14 amino acids. V was cut by 6 bases and J by 3 bases, with 17 bases left in between. Germline V gene sequence: CDR1 DFQATT, CDR2 SNEGSKA (reference sequence). The CDR3 DNA, read in part, is TGCAGTGCGCCAGGGGTCCTAGGTGACACTGAA. The encoded protein is CSAPGVLGDTE. The whole CDR3 reads CSAPGVLGDTEAFF.

A remark on this clone: Read coverage stops 3 residues before the CDR3 terminus; the germline J gene supplies the remainder. The chain couples TRBV5-6 to TRBJ2-5; 9 bases map to TRBD2. The CDR3 is 14 residues long. CDR1 and CDR2 (germline): SGHDT, YYEEEE. J gave up 5 bases and V 4 bases, and 6 bases lay outside the gene matches. The sequenced CDR3 bases are TGTGCCAGCAGCCCGGGACTAGCTGGTGAGACC. It is translated as CASSPGLAGET. The CDR3, in full, reads CASSPGLAGETQYF.

As regards this clone: The read is 3 residues too short to cover the CDR3 end, so that end is filled in from the germline J gene. The rearrangement joins TRBV10-3 to TRBJ2-7; TRBD1 matches at 7 bases. CDR1 and CDR2 from the germline V gene are ENHRY and SYGVKD. V gave up 3 bases and J gave up 1 base; unmatched junction bases: 3. This CDR3 has 14 amino acids. The CDR3 sequence is CAISDDRVSYEQYF. The DNA read from the CDR3 is TGTGCCATCAGTGATGACAGGGTTTCCTACGAG.

Concerning this clone: The read terminates 3 residues before the CDR3 end, so the remaining end is supplied by the germline J gene. This chain joins TRBV30 and TRBJ1-3; 8 bases line up with TRBD1. Trimming cost V 5 bases and J 6 bases; bases outside gene matches: 6. The length of the CDR3 is 13 residues. The germline V gene has CDR1 GTSNPN and CDR2 SVGIG (reference sequence). CDR3 DNA (partial): TGTGCCTGGGACAGGGGATCAGCAAACACC. This translates into CAWDRGSANT. The whole CDR3 protein reads CAWDRGSANTIYF.

This clone is deemed medium-sized by its frequency. The CDR3 is cut off 3 residues early in the read; its end comes from the germline J gene. The V and J genes are TRBV18 and TRBJ1-2; 7 bases are a match to TRBD1. J lost 6 bases, V lost 4 bases, and 5 bases had no gene match. The CDR3 sequence is 13 residues long. The germline V gene has CDR1 KGHSH and CDR2 LQKENI. The CDR3 bases that were read are TGTGCCAGCTCACGTGGACAGGACGATGGC. This gives the protein CASSRGQDDG. The complete CDR3 protein is CASSRGQDDGYTF.

Note on this clone: The read halts 3 residues ahead of the CDR3 end, with the missing end drawn from the germline J gene. This chain links TRBV7-8 with TRBJ1-4, with D possibly TRBD1 on 6 matching bases. V lost 3 bases and J 5 bases, leaving 13 bases between the germline ends. CDR1 and CDR2 from the germline V gene are SGHVS and FQNEAQ. The CDR3 has 15 amino acids. Partial CDR3 DNA: TGTGCCAGCAGCTTTCCAGGAGGGGGAAATGAAAAA. It specifies CASSFPGGGNEK. The whole CDR3 region reads CASSFPGGGNEKLFF.

About this clone itself: Read sequence stops 3 residues before the CDR3 end, and the germline J gene provides the missing end. The rearrangement joins TRBV12-3 or TRBV12-4 to TRBJ2-5; a possible D gene is TRBD1 (6 bases). The CDR3 contains 14 residues. V was clipped by 6 bases and J by 4 bases, with 15 bases between them. CDR3 loop: CASSRDRIGETQYF. The covered CDR3 bases are TGTGCCAGCAGCCGAGACAGGATCGGAGAGACC.

On this clone: The read terminates 3 residues before the CDR3 end, so the remaining end is supplied by the germline J gene. This chain links TRBV18 with TRBJ1-1; a weak D match, TRBD1 (6 bases). This CDR3 region has 11 residues. Germline lookup yields CDR1 KGHSH and CDR2 LQKENI. Between the trimmed V and J ends, which lost 5 bases and 7 bases, there was a span of 8 bases. CDR3 sequence reads: CASSEGDEAFF. The sequenced part of the CDR3 DNA is TGTGCCAGCTCAGAGGGGGATGAA. Variable domain in full (rest from reference TRBV18 and TRBJ1-1): NAGVMQNPRHLVRRRGQEARLRCSPMKGHSHVYWYRQLPEEGLKFMVYLQKENIIDESGMPKERFSAEFPKEGPSILRIQQVVRGDSAAYFCASSEGDEAFFGQGTRLTVV.

As regards this clone: The read comes to an end 3 residues before the CDR3 does, leaving the germline J gene to fill in the end. The V and J genes are TRBV12-3 or TRBV12-4 and TRBJ1-6, with TRBD1 identical over 8 bases. V lost 4 bases and J lost 7; bases outside the gene matches: 9. CDR3 length: 16 residues. Here the CDR3 reads CASSYASGGRNSPLHF. The sequenced CDR3 bases are TGTGCCAGCAGTTACGCCTCAGGGGGCCGGAATTCACCC.

A remark on this clone: The read stops 3 residues short of the end of the CDR3; the missing end is completed from the germline J gene. The chain carries TRBV2 and TRBJ2-7; 9 bases match TRBD1. Per the germline V gene, CDR1 is SNHLY and CDR2 is FYNNEI. The CDR3 consists of 14 residues. Unmatched junction bases numbered 8, after V lost 8 bases and J lost 3 bases. The CDR3 bases that were read are TGTGCCAGCCGGAACAGGGGGCTTGACTACGAG. Amino acid sequence: CASRNRGLDYE. The CDR3 reads in full as CASRNRGLDYEQYF.

CDR3 protein: CASSSTGYNEKLFF. The sequenced part of the CDR3 DNA is TGTGCCAGCAGCTCGACAGGGTATAATGAAAAA. The rearrangement links TRBV7-9 to TRBJ1-4; 7 nucleotides agree with TRBD1. Read coverage stops 3 residues before the CDR3 terminus; the germline J gene supplies the remainder. The CDR3 has 14 amino acids. After removal of 4 bases from V and 4 bases from J, the junction contained 3 bases not matched to a gene. Germline V gene lookup returns CDR1 SEHNR and CDR2 FQNEAQ (reference sequence).

Details on this clone: Read data end 3 residues before the CDR3 end; the end is taken from the germline J gene. The J gene is TRBJ2-7, the V gene TRBV5-1, with D possibly being TRBD2 (6 bases). The CDR3 is made up of 15 amino acids. With 0 bases removed from V and 2 bases from J, the gap between germline ends came to 12 bases. Per the germline V gene, CDR1 is SGHRS and CDR2 is YFSETQ. The CDR3 loop reads CASSLGLADPYEQYF. Incomplete CDR3 DNA: TGCGCCAGCAGCTTGGGATTAGCGGATCCCTACGAG.

In the case of this clone: The DNA ends 3 residues before the CDR3 does, and the rest of the CDR3 is filled in from the germline J gene. V and J are TRBV11-3 and TRBJ1-1, with D tentatively TRBD1 (5 bases). The V gene lost 5 bases and the J gene lost 1 base, with 5 bases spanning the gap. This CDR3 has 12 amino acids. Looked up from germline, CDR1 is SGHNT and CDR2 is YENEEA. The CDR3 reads CASSDRNTEAFF. The CDR3 bases that were read are TGTGCCAGCAGCGACAGGAACACTGAA.

Worth noting for this clone: The DNA ends 3 residues before the CDR3 does, and the rest of the CDR3 is filled in from the germline J gene. The rearrangement uses TRBV7-2 and TRBJ2-7; D remains unclear. The germline V gene has CDR1 SGHTA and CDR2 FQGNSA. Trimming pared 1 base from V and 6 bases from J, leaving 10 bases between. This CDR3 has 13 amino acids. The CDR3 sequence is CASSLVFPPEQYF. Partial CDR3 DNA: TGTGCCAGCAGCTTAGTGTTCCCTCCCGAG.

To note about this clone: Coverage ceases 3 residues before the CDR3 finishes, and the germline J gene fills in the end. The chain carries TRBV4-2 and TRBJ2-3; the D gene is possibly TRBD2 (7 bases). Germline CDR1 and CDR2: LGHNA and YNFKEQ. CDR3 length: 18 amino acids. V shed 4 bases and J shed 5 bases, with 25 bases lying between them. CDR3 residues: CASSLGGSGGARGDTQYF. The CDR3 bases that were read are TGTGCCAGCAGCCTTGGTGGTAGTGGGGGGGCGCGAGGAGATACG.

For this clone: The CDR3 end is not reached by the read, which stops 3 residues before it; the germline J gene fills it in. The chain is built from TRBV11-3 and TRBJ2-7; weak D call: TRBD1 (5 bases). Trimming removed 8 bases from V and 1 base from J, with 9 bases in between. Germline CDR1 is SGHNT and CDR2 is YENEEA. The CDR3 has 12 amino acids. Incomplete CDR3 DNA: TGTGCCAGCCGCGACAGTTCCTACGAG. This gives the protein CASRDSSYE. The whole CDR3 sequence is CASRDSSYEQYF.

A word on this clone: The CDR3 is cut off 3 residues early in the read; its end comes from the germline J gene. The rearrangement joins TRBV10-1 to TRBJ1-2; D unresolved. The CDR3 contains 13 residues. Looked up from germline, CDR1 is WNHNN and CDR2 is SYGVQD (reference sequence). CDR3: CASSDRQDGDYTF. The CDR3 DNA, read in part, is TGCGCCAGCAGTGACCGGCAGGATGGTGAC.

Remarks on this clone: The missing CDR3 end, 3 residues past where the read stops, is filled in from the germline J gene. The chain carries TRBV30 and TRBJ2-5; D ambiguous. The V end lost 2 bases, the J end lost 4 bases, and 5 bases lay between the germline ends. Germline CDR1 reads GTSNPN; CDR2 reads SVGIG (reference sequence). The CDR3 runs 11 residues. This CDR3 is CAWSSGETQYF. CDR3 DNA (partial): TGTGCCTGGAGTTCGGGAGAGACC.

Details on this clone: The read ends 3 residues shy of where the CDR3 ends; the end is completed using the germline J gene. The gene calls are TRBV9 and TRBJ1-2; tentative D call: TRBD1 (6 bases). This CDR3 has 13 residues. Per the germline V gene, CDR1 is SGDLS and CDR2 is YYNGEE. The CDR3 sequence: CASSGIQGGGYTF. The sequenced CDR3 bases are TGTGCCAGCAGCGGGATACAGGGAGGGGGC.